This T cell receptor beta chain stems from a study of T cell responses to AZD1222 COVID-19 vaccine. This clone was seen only once. The antigen is undetermined. Clones were read by immunoSEQ multiplex PCR, and TCRdb kept only the in-frame ones, dropping some. The repertoire holds about 76,000 clones, with roughly 88% as singletons. Whole-study results and caveats: Repertoire samples came only from after the peak T cell response. Elevations in Spike-specific TCR breadth and depth followed administration of two AZD1222 doses.

The germline V gene encodes CDR1 MNHEY and CDR2 SVGEGT. The V end lost 0 bases, the J end lost 4 bases, and 4 bases lay between the germline ends. CDR3 size: 13 residues. The chain uses TRBV6-2 or TRBV6-3 and TRBJ2-1; D is unresolved. This receptor was obtained from an adult in good health. The specimen comprised peripheral blood, sampled on day 0 of MenACWY control vaccination. The CDR3 spells CASSYSEYNEQFF. The CDR3 nucleotides are TGTGCCAGCAGTTACTCAGAATACAATGAGCAGTTCTTC.